A selection of T cell receptor beta chains follows, all from one sample in a study of T cells in localized non-small cell lung cancer. Method: immunoSEQ multiplex PCR; TCRdb's copy keeps in-frame clones and lacks some. The sample has over 10,000 clones; around 80% are singletons. The sequencing here drew on peripheral blood, taken before any cancer treatment. The receptors here all came from a male donor aged 60 or older with stage I lung adenocarcinoma. Both conserved end residues are part of each CDR3. A D gene is named only where the DNA matches it firmly. Some rows have no size entry. The others give once, few or many, or a class for an expanded clone.

>TRBV28|TRBJ1-4|NA|NA
CASSPVPGQGEKLFF
TGTGCCAGCAGCCCTGTCCCGGGACAAGGTGAAAAACTGTTTTTT
>TRBV29-1|TRBJ1-1|TRBD1|NA
CSVEGTANTEAFF
TGCAGCGTTGAGGGGACAGCGAACACTGAAGCTTTCTTT
>TRBV19|TRBJ1-5|TRBD1|NA
CASEGTGSAQPQHF
TGTGCCAGTGAGGGGACAGGGAGTGCCCAGCCCCAGCATTTT
>TRBV4-1|TRBJ2-1|TRBD2|NA
CASSHVKGTPRGDEQFF
TGCGCCAGCAGCCATGTTAAGGGGACTCCCCGGGGGGATGAGCAGTTCTTC
>TRBV7-2|TRBJ2-2|NA|NA
CASSLVESRWYSPGKELFF
TGTGCCAGCAGCTTAGTAGAGTCTCGGTGGTACAGCCCTGGGAAGGAGCTGTTTTTT
>TRBV5-1|TRBJ2-7|NA|NA
CASSFGGIYEQYF
TGCGCCAGCAGCTTTGGGGGAATCTACGAGCAGTACTTC
>TRBV19|TRBJ2-2|NA|NA
CASSRHAGELFF
TGTGCCAGTAGTCGACACGCCGGGGAGCTGTTTTTT
>TRBV7-9|TRBJ1-2|TRBD1|NA
CASRLGTGGEGYGYTF
TGTGCCAGCAGGTTGGGGACAGGGGGCGAGGGCTATGGCTACACCTTC
>TRBV6-5|TRBJ1-2|TRBD1|NA
CASSFDRAPYGYTF
TGTGCCAGCAGCTTCGACAGGGCCCCCTATGGCTACACCTTC
>TRBV29-1|TRBJ1-1|NA|once
CSVATPGMNTEAFF
TGCAGCGTTGCGACCCCAGGGATGAACACTGAAGCTTTCTTT
>TRBV27|TRBJ2-1|TRBD2|NA
CASKTSGIYTSYNEQFF
TGTGCCAGCAAGACTAGCGGGATTTATACCTCCTACAATGAGCAGTTCTTC
>TRBV29-1|TRBJ2-7|NA|NA
CSVAGIGEQYF
TGCAGCGTTGCCGGCATCGGCGAGCAGTACTTC
>TRBV27|TRBJ2-3|NA|NA
CASSRLSYRGTDTQYF
TGTGCCAGCAGTCGTCTCTCGTACAGGGGCACAGATACGCAGTATTTT
>TRBV18|TRBJ2-7|TRBD1|NA
CASSPGRGGSTYEQYF
TGTGCCAGCTCACCGGGCCGAGGGGGCTCCACCTACGAGCAGTACTTC
>TRBV6-1|TRBJ2-1|NA|NA
CASSAGPSVGDNEQFF
TGTGCCAGCAGTGCGGGACCTAGCGTGGGGGACAATGAGCAGTTCTTC
>TRBV23-1|TRBJ1-3|TRBD1|once
CASSQCHKSRGTGYSFSGNTIYF
TGCGCCAGCAGTCAATGCCATAAGAGCCGTGGGACAGGGTACTCCTTCTCTGGAAACACCATATATTTT
>TRBV28|TRBJ2-3|TRBD1|NA
CASSSGQDRTDTQYF
TGTGCCAGCAGTTCGGGACAGGACCGCACAGATACGCAGTATTTT
>TRBV27|TRBJ2-7|TRBD1|NA
CASSLFGQGAPYEQYF
TGTGCCAGCAGTTTATTCGGACAGGGGGCTCCCTACGAGCAGTACTTC
>TRBV4-2|TRBJ2-3|TRBD2|NA
CASSQDNRLAGGDTQYF
TGTGCCAGCAGCCAAGATAATCGACTAGCGGGAGGAGATACGCAGTATTTT
>TRBV10-3|TRBJ2-7|TRBD1|NA
CAIRSDRDSYEQYF
TGTGCCATCCGGTCAGACAGGGACTCCTACGAGCAGTACTTC
>TRBV28|TRBJ2-2|NA|NA
CASSPGTKNTGELFF
TGTGCCAGCAGCCCCGGGACAAAGAACACCGGGGAGCTGTTTTTT
>TRBV25-1|TRBJ2-5|TRBD2|few
CASSGSHTLAGGPETQYF
TGTGCCAGCAGTGGCTCCCACACCCTAGCGGGAGGGCCCGAGACCCAGTACTTC
>TRBV14|TRBJ1-1|NA|NA
CASSQAGMNTEAFF
TGTGCCAGCAGCCAAGCGGGTATGAACACTGAAGCTTTCTTT
>TRBV28|TRBJ1-2|TRBD1|NA
CASSSMASGTGDTYGYTF
TGTGCCAGCAGTTCTATGGCCTCCGGGACAGGGGACACCTATGGCTACACCTTC
>TRBV7-9|TRBJ2-3|NA|NA
CASSTYRGGKDTQYF
TGTGCCAGCAGCACATACAGGGGCGGGAAAGATACGCAGTATTTT
>TRBV5-1|TRBJ1-2|NA|NA
CASSLEQSRGYGYTF
TGCGCCAGCAGCTTGGAACAGTCTAGGGGATATGGCTACACCTTC
>TRBV7-2|TRBJ2-7|NA|NA
CASSLVLSQTYEQYF
TGTGCCAGCAGCTTAGTTCTTTCACAGACCTACGAGCAGTACTTC
>TRBV5-1|TRBJ2-2|TRBD1|once
CASGTGGDGGELFF
TGCGCCAGCGGGACAGGGGGCGACGGCGGGGAGCTGTTTTTT
>TRBV10-3|TRBJ1-1|TRBD1|NA
CAISGQGGFAEAFF
TGTGCCATCTCCGGACAGGGCGGGTTTGCTGAAGCTTTCTTT
>TRBV7-9|TRBJ2-5|TRBD2|NA
CASSRTSGSRETQYF
TGTGCCAGCAGCCGGACTAGCGGGAGTAGGGAGACCCAGTACTTC
>TRBV6-6|TRBJ1-2|TRBD1|NA
CASSYEGRGHGYTF
TGTGCCAGCAGTTACGAGGGCAGGGGGCATGGCTACACCTTC
>TRBV18|TRBJ1-2|NA|NA
CASSPPGPGGYTF
TGTGCCAGCTCACCACCGGGACCAGGGGGCTACACCTTC
>TRBV10-2|TRBJ2-3|TRBD2|NA
CASMGSGTTDTQYF
TGCGCCAGCATGGGTAGCGGGACCACAGATACGCAGTATTTT
>TRBV11-2|TRBJ2-1|TRBD2|few
CASRSLAGESYNEQFF
TGTGCCAGCAGATCGCTAGCGGGAGAATCCTACAATGAGCAGTTCTTC
>TRBV7-2|TRBJ1-2|NA|NA
CASSLAGGTSGYTF
TGTGCCAGCAGCTTAGCGGGAGGCACTAGTGGCTACACCTTC
>TRBV9|TRBJ1-1|TRBD1|large
CASSRGGQGGRDTEAFF
TGTGCCAGCAGTAGAGGGGGACAGGGCGGTAGGGACACTGAAGCTTTCTTT
>TRBV5-1|TRBJ2-7|NA|NA
CASSLVVLPYEQYF
TGCGCCAGCAGCTTGGTTGTTTTGCCCTACGAGCAGTACTTC
>TRBV19|TRBJ1-5|TRBD1|NA
CASTGTGGHQPQHF
TGTGCCAGTACCGGGACAGGGGGTCATCAGCCCCAGCATTTT
>TRBV5-8|TRBJ2-4|NA|NA
CASSFFRTINAKNIQYF
TGTGCCAGCAGCTTTTTCCGCACAATCAACGCCAAAAACATTCAGTACTTC
>TRBV18|TRBJ2-4|NA|NA
CASSPRGPGEGKNIQYF
TGTGCCAGCTCACCACGGGGGCCAGGGGAGGGCAAAAACATTCAGTACTTC
>TRBV2|TRBJ2-7|TRBD1|few
CASSERTGPISYEQYF
TGTGCCAGCAGTGAGAGGACAGGACCTATCTCCTACGAGCAGTACTTC
>TRBV6-1|TRBJ2-1|NA|NA
CASRGLTTYNEQFF
TGTGCCAGCAGAGGTCTTACAACCTACAATGAGCAGTTCTTC
>TRBV5-4|TRBJ2-3|TRBD2|NA
CASSYSGPAKDTQYF
TGTGCCAGCAGCTATAGCGGGCCTGCCAAAGATACGCAGTATTTT
>TRBV6-5|TRBJ2-3|TRBD1|NA
CASSAGQGTQYF
TGTGCCAGCAGTGCGGGACAGGGTACGCAGTATTTT
>TRBV4-2|TRBJ2-1|TRBD2|NA
CASSQEGRLAAPGEQFF
TGTGCCAGCAGCCAAGAGGGAAGGCTAGCGGCCCCGGGTGAGCAGTTCTTC
>TRBV7-4|TRBJ1-1|TRBD1|NA
CASSLVGTGTGTEAFF
TGTGCCAGCAGCTTAGTTGGGACAGGGACGGGCACTGAAGCTTTCTTT
>TRBV28|TRBJ2-1|NA|NA
CASSSSMGTVLGLLNEQFF
TGTGCCAGCAGTTCTAGCATGGGTACGGTATTGGGACTCCTCAATGAGCAGTTCTTC
>TRBV5-6|TRBJ2-3|NA|NA
CASSLAFLGGPGTDTQYF
TGTGCCAGCAGCTTGGCCTTTTTGGGAGGCCCAGGGACAGATACGCAGTATTTT
>TRBV7-9|TRBJ1-3|NA|NA
CASLREQGNTIYF
TGTGCCAGCCTCCGGGAACAAGGAAACACCATATATTTT
>TRBV5-4|TRBJ2-1|NA|NA
CASSPSPSFNEQFF
TGTGCCAGCAGCCCGTCCCCCAGTTTCAATGAGCAGTTCTTC
>TRBV7-3|TRBJ2-3|NA|NA
CASSPGGTDTQYF
TGTGCCAGCAGCCCCGGTGGCACAGATACGCAGTATTTT
>TRBV6-5|TRBJ2-1|TRBD2|NA
CASSGSGRAGNEQFF
TGTGCCAGCAGTGGCAGCGGGAGGGCCGGGAATGAGCAGTTCTTC
>TRBV6-5|TRBJ2-1|NA|NA
CASNKAGSYNEQFF
TGTGCCAGCAATAAAGCGGGTTCCTACAATGAGCAGTTCTTC
>TRBV7-2|TRBJ2-4|NA|NA
CASSLAQKNIQYF
TGTGCCAGCAGCTTAGCACAGAAAAACATTCAGTACTTC